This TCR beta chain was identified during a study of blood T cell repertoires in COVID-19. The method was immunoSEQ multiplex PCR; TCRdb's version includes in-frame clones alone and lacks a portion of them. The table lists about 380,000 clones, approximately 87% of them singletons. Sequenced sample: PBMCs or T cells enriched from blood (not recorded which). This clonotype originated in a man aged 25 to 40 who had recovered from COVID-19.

CDR3 coding DNA: TGTGCCAGCAGCTTTGGGGCCGGAAACGAGCAGTACTTC. Residues: CASSFGAGNEQYF. This rearrangement joins TRBV5-4 to TRBJ2-7, with D perhaps TRBD1 (5 bases). Trimming removed 2 bases from V and 5 bases from J, with 11 bases in between. This CDR3 region has 13 residues. From germline, CDR1 is SGHNT and CDR2 YYREEE (reference sequence).